Below, 29 T cell receptor beta chains from the same sample are listed, as sequenced in a study of long-term antiretroviral therapy in people with HIV. They ran version v3.0 of the immunoSEQ assay at survey level. Produced via immunoSEQ multiplex PCR; TCRdb's table is partial and in-frame only. The data hold some 40,000 clones, with approximately 85% observed a single time. Sequenced material: unsorted PBMCs, taken 3.1 years after starting antiretroviral therapy. These receptors originate from a woman aged 45 to 65 with HIV.

This clone was seen once. The rearrangement joins TRBV2 to TRBJ1-2, with D possibly matching TRBD1 (5 bases). The CDR3 consists of 13 residues. The V end lost 6 bases, the J end lost 5 bases, and 13 bases lay between the germline ends. From germline, CDR1 is SNHLY and CDR2 FYNNEI. The CDR3 DNA sequence: TGTGCCAGCAGCGGGACTTTAATTTATGGCTACACCTTC. Amino acids: CASSGTLIYGYTF.

This clone occurred once. The chain is built from TRBV30 and TRBJ1-1; D perhaps matches TRBD1 (5 bases). The CDR3 spans 14 residues. CDR1 GTSNPN and CDR2 SVGIG come from the germline V gene (reference sequence). Trimming took off 2 bases at V and 5 bases at J, with 15 bases between the two ends. This CDR3 reads CAWSTADGGTEAFF. The CDR3 DNA follows: TGTGCCTGGAGTACCGCAGATGGGGGGACTGAAGCTTTCTTT.

The chain employs TRBV11-2 and TRBJ2-7, with TRBD2 identical over 12 bases. V lost 3 bases and J lost 7; bases outside the gene matches: 4. The CDR3 loop spans 14 amino acids. The germline V gene encodes CDR1 SGHAT and CDR2 FQNNGV. In DNA, the CDR3 is TGTGCCAGCAGCTTCACCGGACTAGCGGGGGAGCAGTACTTC. Translated: CASSFTGLAGEQYF.

CDR3 protein: CASSVGSKAKNIQYF. CDR3 nucleotide sequence: TGTGCCAGCAGCGTAGGTTCCAAAGCCAAAAACATTCAGTACTTC. The chain combines TRBV9 with TRBJ2-4; D unclear. Germline loops: CDR1 SGDLS, CDR2 YYNGEE. CDR3 length equals 15 residues. V gave up 0 bases and J gave up 0 bases, with 7 bases separating them.

This rearrangement joins TRBV7-9 to TRBJ2-3; 9 nucleotides agree with TRBD1. The V and J ends lost 4 bases and 3 bases, in that order; junction bases with no gene match: 8. The germline gives CDR1 SEHNR, CDR2 FQNEAQ (reference sequence). This CDR3 contains 16 residues. The CDR3 sequence: CASSSGQGKPTDTQYF. For the CDR3, the DNA is TGTGCCAGCAGCTCGGGACAGGGAAAGCCAACAGATACGCAGTATTTT.

The chain couples TRBV2 to TRBJ1-2; TRBD1 is a possible D gene (5 bases). V lost 7 bases and J lost 5, with 11 bases in between. Per germline, CDR1 SNHLY and CDR2 FYNNEI. The CDR3 contains 12 residues. CDR3 sequence: CASTGTAYGYTF. The CDR3 coding sequence is TGTGCCAGCACAGGGACTGCGTATGGCTACACCTTC.

This chain connects TRBV2 to TRBJ2-4, with 8 bases identical to TRBD1. The V and J ends lost 8 bases and 0 bases, in that order; junction bases with no gene match: 3. Germline V gives CDR1 SNHLY, CDR2 FYNNEI. This CDR3 is built from 14 residues. CDR3 sequence reads: CASGTGVAKNIQYF. The CDR3, as DNA: TGTGCCAGCGGGACAGGCGTAGCCAAAAACATTCAGTACTTC.

V is TRBV5-6 and J is TRBJ2-7; possibly TRBD2 for D (6 bases). Germline-derived CDR1 and CDR2 are SGHDT and YYEEEE. The CDR3 runs to 16 residues. V was cut by 3 bases and J by 0 bases, with 16 bases left in between. The DNA of the CDR3 is TGTGCCAGCAGCTCGCGGGGATTTAGGCTCTCCTACGAGCAGTACTTC. Translated, it gives CASSSRGFRLSYEQYF. Looking up the rest from reference TRBV5-6 and TRBJ2-7 gives the full variable domain: DAGVTQSPTHLIKTRGQQVTLRCSPKSGHDTVSWYQQALGQGPQFIFQYYEEEERQRGNFPDRFSGHQFPNYSSELNVNALLLGDSALYLCASSSRGFRLSYEQYFGPGTRLTVT.

In nucleotides, the CDR3 is TGTGCCAGCTCACCGTACGGGGGGAGAGTAGATACGCAGTATTTT. Amino acids: CASSPYGGRVDTQYF. This chain joins TRBV18 and TRBJ2-3; TRBD2 aligns across 7 bases. In germline, CDR1 is KGHSH, CDR2 LQKENI. Trimming took 3 bases from V and 5 from J; bases not matched to a gene: 8. The CDR3 is made up of 15 amino acids.

The chain links TRBV10-3 to TRBJ1-5, with 9 nucleotides matching TRBD1. Per germline, CDR1 ENHRY and CDR2 SYGVKD. V gave up 3 bases and J gave up 8 bases; unmatched junction bases: 8. The CDR3 totals 15 residues. The CDR3 loop is CAISESQGAVEPQHF. As DNA, the CDR3 is TGTGCCATCAGTGAATCACAGGGGGCTGTGGAGCCCCAGCATTTT.

The chain recombines TRBV5-1 with TRBJ2-7, with 9 bases matching TRBD1. V was pared by 0 bases and J by 3 bases, with 4 bases of the junction left unmatched. This CDR3 has 15 residues. CDR1 is SGHRS and CDR2 is YFSETQ in the germline V gene. The CDR3 DNA sequence: TGCGCCAGCAGCTTGGCCGGGACAGGGAGCTACGAGCAGTACTTC. Translation gives CASSLAGTGSYEQYF.

The rearrangement joins TRBV7-2 to TRBJ2-7; a weak D match, TRBD2 (7 bases). V was pared by 4 bases and J by 3 bases, with 10 bases between. Germline values: CDR1 SGHTA, CDR2 FQGNSA. The length of the CDR3 is 13 residues. CDR3 residues: CASSSGGGYEQYF. DNA of the CDR3: TGTGCCAGCAGCTCGGGGGGCGGCTACGAGCAGTACTTC.

The chain recombines TRBV7-3 with TRBJ1-1, with TRBD1 as a possible D gene (6 bases). Germline V gives CDR1 SGHTA, CDR2 FQGTGA. CDR3 size: 13 residues. The V and J ends lost 8 bases and 1 base respectively, with 11 bases between them. The CDR3 is CASGGGTNTEAFF. Written as DNA, the CDR3 is TGTGCCAGCGGGGGGGGCACGAACACTGAAGCTTTCTTT.

This clone was seen just once. The genes are TRBV6-6 and TRBJ2-6; TRBD2 might be the D (6 bases). This CDR3 has 15 amino acids. The germline gives CDR1 MNHNY, CDR2 SVGAGI (reference sequence). Trimming cost V 5 bases and J 2 bases, with 10 bases left between them. The CDR3 region has the DNA TGTGCCAGCAGTAACGGGGGTGCTGGGGCCAACGTCCTGACTTTC. Translated, it gives CASSNGGAGANVLTF.

The genes are TRBV9 and TRBJ1-4; D gene uncertain. This CDR3 spans 16 amino acids. V shed 0 bases and J shed 8 bases, with 17 bases lying between them. From germline, CDR1 is SGDLS and CDR2 YYNGEE. CDR3 residues: CASSVAGGRFGEKLFF. CDR3 DNA sequence: TGTGCCAGCAGCGTAGCTGGTGGACGGTTCGGGGAAAAACTGTTTTTT.

This clone appeared a few times. The rearrangement uses TRBV19 and TRBJ2-7; TRBD1 aligns across 10 bases. After removal of 3 bases from V and 3 bases from J, the junction contained 5 bases not matched to a gene. The germline gives CDR1 LNHDA, CDR2 SQIVND (reference sequence). CDR3 length: 15 residues. The CDR3 loop reads CASSIGDRGNYEQYF. CDR3 bases: TGTGCCAGTAGTATCGGGGACAGGGGAAACTACGAGCAGTACTTC.

The CDR3 region has the DNA TGTGCCTGGAGTGTAGGGCGGGGGGGCCTTGACGAGACCCAGTACTTC. This encodes CAWSVGRGGLDETQYF. V is TRBV30 and J is TRBJ2-5; 9 bases line up with TRBD2. The germline gives CDR1 GTSNPN, CDR2 SVGIG (reference sequence). The CDR3 spans 16 residues. With V trimmed by 0 bases and J by 5 bases, 10 bases remained unmatched.

The chain combines TRBV7-2 with TRBJ2-3; D is unclear. The CDR3 spans 15 residues. Looked up from germline, CDR1 is SGHTA and CDR2 is FQGNSA. The V and J ends lost 2 bases and 2 bases respectively, with 11 bases between them. The CDR3 reads CASSLRTRLTDTQYF. The CDR3 DNA reads TGTGCCAGCAGCTTAAGGACGCGACTCACAGATACGCAGTATTTT.

The gene calls are TRBV6-5 and TRBJ1-4; D gene ambiguous. The CDR3 extends over 14 amino acids. V was trimmed by 2 bases and J by 0 bases, leaving 4 bases between them. The germline V gene has CDR1 MNHEY and CDR2 SVGAGI. CDR3 DNA sequence: TGTGCCAGCAGTTACGGTACAACTAATGAAAAACTGTTTTTT. Translating it yields CASSYGTTNEKLFF.

The J gene is TRBJ1-3, the V gene TRBV7-9, with unresolved D. V gave up 1 base and J gave up 2 bases, with 9 bases separating them. CDR1 and CDR2 from the germline V gene are SEHNR and FQNEAQ (reference sequence). The CDR3 sequence is 15 residues long. The CDR3 region is CASSLGAITGNTIYF. The CDR3 region has the DNA TGTGCCAGCAGCTTAGGGGCAATAACTGGAAACACCATATATTTT.

CDR3 loop: CASSFERGGLRDEQFF. As DNA, the CDR3 is TGTGCCAGCAGCTTCGAGCGGGGGGGCCTTAGGGATGAGCAGTTCTTC. The chain is built from TRBV13 and TRBJ2-1, with 10 bases lining up with TRBD2. CDR3 length: 16 amino acids. CDR1 is PRHDT and CDR2 is FYEKMQ in the germline V gene (reference sequence). J was trimmed by 8 bases and V by 3 bases; bases with no gene match: 10.

The V gene is TRBV12-5, the J gene TRBJ1-6; D is undetermined. This CDR3 has 16 amino acids. Germline lookup yields CDR1 LGHNT and CDR2 FRNRAP. V lost 1 base, J lost 8 bases, and 15 bases lay in between. CDR3 region: CASGLGPGLRDSPLHF. DNA for the CDR3: TGTGCTAGTGGTTTGGGGCCGGGCCTTAGGGATTCACCCCTCCACTTT.

The chain carries TRBV9 and TRBJ2-3, with a weak D call TRBD2 (6 bases). Trimming shortened V by 4 bases and J by 5 bases, and 17 bases separated the two germline ends. This CDR3 region has 15 residues. CDR1 and CDR2 (germline): SGDLS, YYNGEE. The CDR3 DNA reads as TGTGCCAGCAGCCCCCGAGGCTTCGGGAGAGATACGCAGTATTTT. Translated: CASSPRGFGRDTQYF.

This sequence joins TRBV10-2 and TRBJ1-5; TRBD1 matches at 8 bases. This CDR3 spans 13 amino acids. After removal of 4 bases from V and 6 bases from J, the junction contained 2 bases not matched to a gene. CDR1 is WSHSY, CDR2 SAAADI, per germline. CDR3 DNA sequence: TGCGCCAGCAGTGGGACAGGGATTCAGCCCCAGCATTTT. Its translation is CASSGTGIQPQHF.

This chain connects TRBV19 to TRBJ2-6, with unresolved D. Trimming cost V 2 bases and J 1 base, with 6 bases left between them. This CDR3 is built from 15 residues. Germline CDR1 is LNHDA and CDR2 is SQIVND (reference sequence). The DNA of the CDR3 is TGTGCCAGTAGTATACTTCGGTCTGGGGCCAACGTCCTGACTTTC. Protein sequence: CASSILRSGANVLTF. The full variable domain, its missing parts supplied by reference TRBV19 and TRBJ2-6, is DGGITQSPKYLFRKEGQNVTLSCEQNLNHDAMYWYRQDPGQGLRLIYYSQIVNDFQKGDIAEGYSVSREKKESFPLTVTSAQKNPTAFYLCASSILRSGANVLTFGAGSRLTVL.

The chain couples TRBV19 to TRBJ2-5, with D maybe TRBD1 (7 bases). Germline lookup yields CDR1 LNHDA and CDR2 SQIVND (reference sequence). The CDR3 is made up of 14 amino acids. The germline V and J ends were trimmed by 7 bases and 8 bases, with 20 bases remaining between them. The CDR3 loop is CASMAAGQPETQYF. The DNA of the CDR3 is TGTGCCAGTATGGCGGCGGGACAGCCTGAAACCCAGTACTTC. The full variable domain, in which reference TRBV19 and TRBJ2-5 provide the parts outside the CDR3, is DGGITQSPKYLFRKEGQNVTLSCEQNLNHDAMYWYRQDPGQGLRLIYYSQIVNDFQKGDIAEGYSVSREKKESFPLTVTSAQKNPTAFYLCASMAAGQPETQYFGPGTRLLVL.

The gene calls are TRBV5-1 and TRBJ2-1, with 8 positions matching TRBD1. Germline assignment: CDR1 SGHRS and CDR2 YFSETQ. The length of the CDR3 is 13 residues. Trimming took 3 bases from V and 9 from J; bases not matched to a gene: 5. The CDR3 spells CASSSQGEGEQFF. The CDR3 DNA sequence: TGCGCCAGCAGCTCACAGGGGGAAGGTGAGCAGTTCTTC.

The chain recombines TRBV4-3 with TRBJ2-3, with TRBD2 as a possible D gene (6 bases). The V gene's germline CDR1 is LGHNA and CDR2 YSLEER. The CDR3 has 15 amino acids. V was trimmed by 1 base and J by 4 bases, leaving 12 bases between them. CDR3 protein: CASSQGLGGADTQYF. The DNA of the CDR3 is TGCGCCAGCAGCCAAGGACTAGGAGGAGCAGATACGCAGTATTTT.

The chain links TRBV10-3 to TRBJ2-1, with D perhaps TRBD1 (6 bases). CDR1 and CDR2 (germline): ENHRY, SYGVKD. Trimming took 3 bases from V and 10 from J, leaving 13 bases between them. The CDR3 spans 13 residues. The CDR3 protein is CAISDPRTAEQFF. The DNA for the CDR3 is TGTGCCATCAGTGACCCGCGGACAGCGGAGCAGTTCTTC.